These T cell receptor beta chains were read from a single sample in a study of cytomegalovirus exposure and HLA in healthy donors. TCRdb keeps only in-frame clones here, not all; method: immunoSEQ multiplex PCR. This sample has roughly 170,000 clones, with 70% to 80% found just once. The sequencing sample was made of PBMCs. These receptor sequences come from a woman in her 30s in good health and CMV-seropositive. CDR3s include the opening cysteine and the closing phenylalanine or tryptophan. The D gene is left open where the match is weak. Part of the rows lack a size; the others show once, few, many or a class for expanded clones.

abundance	d_gene	v_gene	j_gene	CDR3nt	CDR3aa
once	TRBD1	TRBV19	TRBJ2-7	TGTGCCACCCAAATCGACAGGGAAGGAGCCTACGAGCAGTACTTC	CATQIDREGAYEQYF
.	TRBD2	TRBV5-1	TRBJ2-3	TGCGCCAGCGGACTAGCGGGGACAGATACGCAGTATTTT	CASGLAGTDTQYF
.	.	TRBV5-1	TRBJ2-7	TGCGCCAGCAGCTTTAACACAGTTGGGTCCTACGAGCAGTACTTC	CASSFNTVGSYEQYF
.	TRBD2	TRBV9	TRBJ2-3	TGTGCCAGCAGCGGGGGGACTAGCGGCACCTTTCTTTACGATACGCAGTATTTT	CASSGGTSGTFLYDTQYF
few	TRBD2	TRBV5-1	TRBJ2-2	TGCGCCAGCAGCTTCTTTACTAGCGGGAGGGCCGAGGCGGCCGGGGAGCTGTTTTTT	CASSFFTSGRAEAAGELFF
.	.	TRBV6-5	TRBJ2-7	TGTGCCAGCAGTTACTCCCGGGGGTCCTCCTACGAGCAGTACTTC	CASSYSRGSSYEQYF
.	TRBD2	TRBV11-1	TRBJ2-2	TGTGCCTTAGCGGGTGCCACCGGGGAGCTGTTTTTT	CALAGATGELFF
.	TRBD1	TRBV28	TRBJ2-5	TGTGCCAGCAGCCTCGGGACAGGCCAAGAGACCCAGTACTTC	CASSLGTGQETQYF
.	TRBD2	TRBV4-2	TRBJ2-7	TGTGCCTCTCGGGGGGGCGACTACGAGCAGTACTTC	CASRGGDYEQYF
.	.	TRBV5-1	TRBJ2-1	TGCGCCAGCAGCATACTGATGAACCCCCAGGATGGGGAGCAGTTCTTC	CASSILMNPQDGEQFF
.	TRBD1	TRBV10-2	TRBJ1-2	TGCGCCAGCAGTGAGTCTTGGGACAGAGTCTATGGCTACACCTTC	CASSESWDRVYGYTF
.	.	TRBV7-2	TRBJ2-3	TGTGCCAGCAGCCGGGACAACACAGATACGCAGTATTTT	CASSRDNTDTQYF
.	.	TRBV10-3	TRBJ2-7	TGTGCCATCAGTGACTACCGGTCGACCTACGAGCAGTACTTC	CAISDYRSTYEQYF
.	TRBD2	TRBV4-3	TRBJ2-1	TGCGCCAGCAGCCAAGATCAGGCTAGCGGGGCGTACAATGAGCAGTTCTTC	CASSQDQASGAYNEQFF
.	TRBD1	TRBV28	TRBJ2-7	TGTGCCAGCAGGCCCGGGACAGGGTTGTCCTACGAGCAGTACTTC	CASRPGTGLSYEQYF
.	.	TRBV11-2	TRBJ1-3	TGTGCCAGCAGCTTAGGAGGACTCTCTGGAAACACCATATATTTT	CASSLGGLSGNTIYF
.	.	TRBV6-9	TRBJ2-5	TGTGCCAGCGATACGGGGATACAAGAGACCCAGTACTTC	CASDTGIQETQYF
few	.	TRBV29-1	TRBJ2-5	TGCAGCTTCGCCGGAGGGGAAGAGACCCAGTACTTC	CSFAGGEETQYF
few	.	TRBV6-5	TRBJ1-1	TGTGCCAGCAGCCAAAGCAGGGCAGCAACTGAAGCTTTCTTT	CASSQSRAATEAFF
.	TRBD1	TRBV5-1	TRBJ2-7	TGCGCCAGCAGCTTGGCCGAACAGGGGGCTTACGAGCAGTACTTC	CASSLAEQGAYEQYF
few	TRBD2	TRBV4-2	TRBJ2-7	TGTGCCAGCAGCCAAGCGGGAGGGCCCTACGAGCAGTACTTC	CASSQAGGPYEQYF
.	TRBD2	TRBV30	TRBJ2-2	TGTGCCTGGAGTGGTTACCTCGGGGGGGGTACGAACACCGGGGAGCTGTTTTTT	CAWSGYLGGGTNTGELFF
.	TRBD2	TRBV11-2	TRBJ2-7	TGTGCCAGCAGCTATCATAGCGGGAGGTCCTACGAGCAGTACTTC	CASSYHSGRSYEQYF
.	TRBD1	TRBV6-5	TRBJ1-4	TGTGCCAGCAGTTATTCCGGGACAGGAGTGAATGAAAAACTGTTTTTT	CASSYSGTGVNEKLFF
.	TRBD1	TRBV5-4	TRBJ2-3	TGTGCCAGCAGCTCCGCAAACGACAGGGCCACAGATACGCAGTATTTT	CASSSANDRATDTQYF
.	TRBD1	TRBV19	TRBJ1-2	TGTGCCAGTAGGGGAACTCACAGGGGAGGCTATGGCTACACCTTC	CASRGTHRGGYGYTF
.	.	TRBV19	TRBJ2-7	TGTGCCAGTAGCCTACCCTCAACGGAGGGGGCGTACGAGCAGTACTTC	CASSLPSTEGAYEQYF
.	.	TRBV28	TRBJ2-5	TGTGCCAGCAGTTTCGTGACGGGACAAGAGACCCAGTACTTC	CASSFVTGQETQYF
.	.	TRBV27	TRBJ1-4	TGTGCCAGCCGAGGTGAAAAACTGTTTTTT	CASRGEKLFF
.	TRBD2	TRBV2	TRBJ2-5	TGTGCCAGCATCTGGGGGGCGGGAGGGCCACAAGAGACCCAGTACTTC	CASIWGAGGPQETQYF
.	.	TRBV6-1	TRBJ2-1	TGTGCCAGCAGTGACCAGGGTTACAATGAGCAGTTCTTC	CASSDQGYNEQFF
.	.	TRBV11-3	TRBJ2-1	TGTGCCAGCAGCTTAAGTCTTCCGGCGGGGAATGAGCAGTTCTTC	CASSLSLPAGNEQFF
.	TRBD2	TRBV5-1	TRBJ2-2	TGCGCCAGCAGCCTAAGCGGGAGCTTTTTCACCGGGGAGCTGTTTTTT	CASSLSGSFFTGELFF
.	.	TRBV6-5	TRBJ2-2	TGTGCCAGCAGTTACAATGCGGGAAGAACCGGGGAGCTGTTTTTT	CASSYNAGRTGELFF
.	TRBD1	TRBV7-2	TRBJ2-1	TGTGCCAGCAGGCACAGGGGCATTGCACACGATGAGCAGTTCTTC	CASRHRGIAHDEQFF
.	TRBD2	TRBV4-3	TRBJ2-5	TGCGCCAGCAGCCTCGGGCTAGCGGGAGAGACCCAGTACTTC	CASSLGLAGETQYF
once	.	TRBV30	TRBJ2-1	TGTGCCTGGACGATTCAGGAGGGAATTTACAATGAGCAGTTCTTC	CAWTIQEGIYNEQFF
.	.	TRBV9	TRBJ2-7	TGTGCCAGCAGCCCTAGGGGGGAGGGGGGACCCTACGAGCAGTACTTC	CASSPRGEGGPYEQYF
.	TRBD2	TRBV7-8	TRBJ2-1	TGTGCCAGCAGCTTAGCCTCCCCCGCTAGCGGGAGGAGTAATGAGCAGTTCTTC	CASSLASPASGRSNEQFF
.	.	TRBV27	TRBJ2-6	TGTGCCAGCAGTTTATCAGTGAGAGGGTCCGGGGCCAACGTCCTGACTTTC	CASSLSVRGSGANVLTF
.	.	TRBV6-6	TRBJ1-2	TGTGCCAGCAGTTACGATGGGGGCGCCAGGAGCTACACCTTC	CASSYDGGARSYTF
.	TRBD2	TRBV5-1	TRBJ2-5	TGCGCCAGCAGCTTGTTAGCGGGAGGGCACCAAGAGACCCAGTACTTC	CASSLLAGGHQETQYF
.	.	TRBV7-7	TRBJ2-7	TGTGCCAGCACTCTAACCGGCCCTGGGGCGGATGGCCACCTGGAGCAGTACTTC	CASTLTGPGADGHLEQYF
.	TRBD1	TRBV10-3	TRBJ1-2	TGTGCCATTAGACAGGGGGCATTCTATGGCTACACCTTC	CAIRQGAFYGYTF
few	.	TRBV7-9	TRBJ2-1	TGTGCCAGCAGCCCAGGGATCCCCGTGGCCTACAATGAGCAGTTCTTC	CASSPGIPVAYNEQFF
.	.	TRBV13	TRBJ2-2	TGTGCCAGCAGCTTAGGCGGGAACACCGGGGAGCTGTTTTTT	CASSLGGNTGELFF
.	TRBD2	TRBV27	TRBJ2-1	TGTGCCAGCAGTTTATCCACCTCTAGCGGGAGGGCCTCCTACAATGAGCAGTTCTTC	CASSLSTSSGRASYNEQFF
.	TRBD1	TRBV28	TRBJ1-4	TGTGCCAGCAGTCCAGGGACAGGGCTTAATGAAAAACTGTTTTTT	CASSPGTGLNEKLFF
few	.	TRBV6-5	TRBJ2-7	TGTGCCAGCAGTTACACTACAGGGACCCTATATTACGAGCAGTACTTC	CASSYTTGTLYYEQYF
once	TRBD2	TRBV4-1	TRBJ2-5	TGCGCCAGCAGCCAAGATTTGGGACTAGCGGTCCTTGGGGAGACCCAGTACTTC	CASSQDLGLAVLGETQYF
.	TRBD1	TRBV6-6	TRBJ2-7	TGTGCCAGCTCCGTGGGGACAGGGCGCGACGAGCAGTACTTC	CASSVGTGRDEQYF
.	.	TRBV7-2	TRBJ2-1	TGTGCCAGCAGCTTACAGGGCGAGCAGTTCTTC	CASSLQGEQFF
once	.	TRBV7-8	TRBJ1-2	TGTGCCAGCAGCTTACAGTCCGGGAGAAGTAGTTATGGCTACACCTTC	CASSLQSGRSSYGYTF
.	.	TRBV5-4	TRBJ2-1	TGTGCCAGCAGCTTGGACTACTACAATGAGCAGTTCTTC	CASSLDYYNEQFF
.	TRBD1	TRBV12-5	TRBJ1-4	TGTGCTAGTGCCAGGACAGGACCCGAAAAACTGTTTTTT	CASARTGPEKLFF
.	TRBD2	TRBV7-8	TRBJ2-7	TGTGCCAGCAGCTTACTGCTAGCGGGGACTAACGAGCAGTACTTC	CASSLLLAGTNEQYF
.	.	TRBV9	TRBJ2-2	TGTGCCAGCAGCTCAGAGGGTGTCGGGGAGCTGTTTTTT	CASSSEGVGELFF
few	TRBD2	TRBV7-3	TRBJ2-5	TGTGCCAGCAGCTTAACTAGCGGGGCCCAAGAGACCCAGTACTTC	CASSLTSGAQETQYF
.	.	TRBV5-1	TRBJ2-7	TGCGCCAGCACCAAAGACAGAAACTACGAGCAGTACTTC	CASTKDRNYEQYF
.	TRBD2	TRBV19	TRBJ2-3	TGTGCCAGTACGGCTAGCGGGAGGAGGATGGGGGAAGATACGCAGTATTTT	CASTASGRRMGEDTQYF